The sequence of this T cell receptor beta chain was determined in a study of yellow fever vaccine responses in identical twins. General study results and limits: It has been reported that, in twins, the vaccine T cell response seemed partly convergent and partly personalized.

MiXCR, run by TCRdb on the RT-PCR reads, gives a single entry per CDR3 protein. This sample yields tens of thousands of distinct CDR3 sequences, of which over 70% are seen a single time; 4.5% to 5.5% belongs to the top ten. This clonotype has more than one count but fewer than ten. Its antigen is currently unknown. This CDR3 region has 16 residues. V lost 6 bases and J lost 2; bases outside the gene matches: 9. Germline lookup yields CDR1 LNHNV and CDR2 YYDKDF (reference sequence). The sequences come from T cells from blood (PBMCs), unsorted or a sorted subset (not recorded which), collected before or after yellow fever vaccination (not recorded which). J is TRBJ2-1 and V is TRBV15; 8 bases agree with TRBD1. The receptor was derived from a young woman who received the yellow fever vaccine. The CDR3, as DNA: TGTGCCACCAGGACAAACAGGGGGACAGCCTACAATGAGCAGTTCTTC. This gives the protein CATRTNRGTAYNEQFF.